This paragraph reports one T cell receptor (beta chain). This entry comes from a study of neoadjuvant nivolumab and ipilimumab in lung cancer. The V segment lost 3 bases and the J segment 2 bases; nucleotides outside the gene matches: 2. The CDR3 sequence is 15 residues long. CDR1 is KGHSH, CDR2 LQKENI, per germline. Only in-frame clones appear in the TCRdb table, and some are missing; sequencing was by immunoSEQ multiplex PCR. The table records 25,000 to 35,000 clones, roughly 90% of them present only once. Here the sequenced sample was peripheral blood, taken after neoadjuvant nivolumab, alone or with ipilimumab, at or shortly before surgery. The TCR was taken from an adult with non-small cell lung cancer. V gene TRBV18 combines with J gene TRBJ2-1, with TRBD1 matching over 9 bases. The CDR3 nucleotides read TGTGCCAGCTCACCCGGGACAGGGACCTACAATGAGCAGTTCTTC. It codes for CASSPGTGTYNEQFF. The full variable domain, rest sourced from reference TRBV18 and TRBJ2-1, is NAGVMQNPRHLVRRRGQEARLRCSPMKGHSHVYWYRQLPEEGLKFMVYLQKENIIDESGMPKERFSAEFPKEGPSILRIQQVVRGDSAAYFCASSPGTGTYNEQFFGPGTRLTVL.